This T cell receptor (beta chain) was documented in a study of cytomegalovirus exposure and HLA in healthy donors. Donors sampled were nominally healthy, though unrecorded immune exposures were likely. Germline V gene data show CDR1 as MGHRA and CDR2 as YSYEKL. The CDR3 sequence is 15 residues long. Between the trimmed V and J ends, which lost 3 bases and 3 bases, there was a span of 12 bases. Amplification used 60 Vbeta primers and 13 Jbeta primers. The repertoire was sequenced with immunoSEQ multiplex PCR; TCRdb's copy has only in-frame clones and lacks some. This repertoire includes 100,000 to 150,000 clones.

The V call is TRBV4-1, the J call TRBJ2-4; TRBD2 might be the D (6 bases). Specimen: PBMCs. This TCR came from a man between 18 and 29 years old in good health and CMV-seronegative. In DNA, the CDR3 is TGCGCCAGCAGCCAGGAGGGTGCGGGCAAAAACATTCAGTACTTC. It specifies CASSQEGAGKNIQYF.